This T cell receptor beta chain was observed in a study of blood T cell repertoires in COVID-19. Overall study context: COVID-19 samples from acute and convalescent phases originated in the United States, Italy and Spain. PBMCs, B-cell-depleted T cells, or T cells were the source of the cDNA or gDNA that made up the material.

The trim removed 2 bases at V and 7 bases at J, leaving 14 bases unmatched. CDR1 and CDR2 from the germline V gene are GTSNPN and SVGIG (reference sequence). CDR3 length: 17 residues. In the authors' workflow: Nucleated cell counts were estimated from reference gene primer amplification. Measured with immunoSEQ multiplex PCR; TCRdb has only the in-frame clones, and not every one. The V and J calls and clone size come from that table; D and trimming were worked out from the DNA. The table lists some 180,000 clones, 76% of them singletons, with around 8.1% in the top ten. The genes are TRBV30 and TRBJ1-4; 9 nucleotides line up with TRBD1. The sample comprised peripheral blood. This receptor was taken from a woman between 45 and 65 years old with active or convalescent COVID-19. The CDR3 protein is CAWSKGTGIGSGEKLFF. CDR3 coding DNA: TGTGCCTGGAGTAAAGGGACAGGGATCGGGTCAGGTGAAAAACTGTTTTTT.